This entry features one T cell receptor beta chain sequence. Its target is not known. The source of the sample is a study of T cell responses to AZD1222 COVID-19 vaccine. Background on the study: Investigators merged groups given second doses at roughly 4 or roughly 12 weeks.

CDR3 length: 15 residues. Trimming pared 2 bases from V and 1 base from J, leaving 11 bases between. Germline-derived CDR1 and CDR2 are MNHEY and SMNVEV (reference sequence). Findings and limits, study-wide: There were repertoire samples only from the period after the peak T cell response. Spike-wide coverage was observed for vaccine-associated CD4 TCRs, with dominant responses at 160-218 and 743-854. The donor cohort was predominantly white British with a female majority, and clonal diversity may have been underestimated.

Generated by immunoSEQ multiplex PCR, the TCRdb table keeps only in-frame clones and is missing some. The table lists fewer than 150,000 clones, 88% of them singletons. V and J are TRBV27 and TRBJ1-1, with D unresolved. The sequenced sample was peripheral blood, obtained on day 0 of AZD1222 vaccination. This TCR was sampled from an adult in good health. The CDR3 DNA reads TGTGCCAGCAGTTTAAGTGGGTTCCCGAACACTGAAGCTTTCTTT. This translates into CASSLSGFPNTEAFF.